Following are 24 T cell receptor beta chains from one sample sequenced in a study of beta chain features in type 1 diabetes. Study-level findings and limits: Researchers report that Type 1 diabetes patients had moderately but significantly shorter TCRB CDR3s across all four CD4+ subsets.

These receptors lack a known antigen. Investigators reverse transcribed all isolated RNA, so they sequenced expressed TCRB transcripts. This table comes from immunoSEQ multiplex PCR, and its TCRdb copy is limited to in-frame clones, with some not included. The sample includes more than 120,000 clones, 10% to 15% of them seen just once. Sequences were obtained from central memory CD4+ T cells from blood. These receptor sequences come from a man between 18 and 35 years old with type 1 diabetes.

This clone was seen just once. This chain uses TRBV18 with TRBJ1-1; unclear D gene. Germline assignment: CDR1 KGHSH and CDR2 LQKENI. The CDR3 sequence is 14 residues long. V gave up 0 bases and J gave up 4 bases, with 9 bases separating them. The CDR3 sequence: CASSPPAGPTEAFF. Written as DNA, the CDR3 is TGTGCCAGCTCACCACCGGCAGGCCCCACTGAAGCTTTCTTT.

This clone was detected ten times or more. The rearrangement links TRBV12-5 to TRBJ2-1, with no clear D. The CDR3 length is 12 residues. Between the trimmed V and J ends, which lost 5 bases and 10 bases, there was a span of 12 bases. CDR1 and CDR2 (germline): LGHNT, FRNRAP. The CDR3 is CASGVNAAEQFF. CDR3 coding DNA: TGTGCTAGTGGTGTAAACGCCGCAGAGCAGTTCTTC.

The rearrangement uses TRBV14 and TRBJ1-1; no definite D call. Germline loops: CDR1 SGHDN, CDR2 FVKESK. The CDR3 sequence is 13 residues long. V shed 0 bases and J shed 2 bases, with 4 bases lying between them. The CDR3 DNA reads TGTGCCAGCAGCCAAGAGGGAAACACTGAAGCTTTCTTT. Protein: CASSQEGNTEAFF.

This clone was counted many times. DNA for the CDR3: TGCAGCGTTGAGGCAGGGTCCAGAACTGAAGCTTTCTTT. Translated: CSVEAGSRTEAFF. The chain joins TRBV29-1 to TRBJ1-1, with D tentatively TRBD1 (5 bases). V was shortened by 3 bases and J by 5 bases, with 13 bases between the two germline ends. The germline gives CDR1 SQVTM, CDR2 ANQGSEA. CDR3 length equals 13 residues.

The V and J genes are TRBV19 and TRBJ2-1, with TRBD2 matching 11 bases. V shed 1 base, J shed 4 bases, and the junction held 6 bases outside the gene matches. The length of the CDR3 is 17 residues. Germline assignment: CDR1 LNHDA and CDR2 SQIVND (reference sequence). For the CDR3, the DNA is TGTGCCAGTAGTATAGCCTCACTAGCGGGGGCTTACAATGAGCAGTTCTTC. It translates to CASSIASLAGAYNEQFF.

This sequence joins TRBV11-1 and TRBJ2-6; D unclear. Germline loops: CDR1 SGHAT, CDR2 FQDESV (reference sequence). The ends were cut back, 3 bases at V and 1 base at J, with 1 base in the middle. This CDR3 contains 13 residues. This CDR3 reads CASSLSGANVLTF. CDR3 DNA: TGTGCCAGCAGCTTGTCTGGGGCCAACGTCCTGACTTTC.

This clone was picked up a small number of times. The chain couples TRBV7-9 to TRBJ2-2; D gene unclear. The CDR3 has 15 amino acids. Germline loops: CDR1 SEHNR, CDR2 FQNEAQ (reference sequence). Trimming pared 5 bases from V and 2 bases from J, leaving 12 bases between. CDR3 sequence reads: CASSPPGGNTGELFF. Here the CDR3 DNA reads TGTGCCAGCAGCCCTCCGGGCGGCAACACCGGGGAGCTGTTTTTT.

This chain uses TRBV6-5 with TRBJ1-2, with TRBD1 matching over 9 bases. The CDR3 consists of 13 residues. J was trimmed by 8 bases and V by 5 bases; bases with no gene match: 6. Germline CDR1 and CDR2: MNHEY and SVGAGI. The CDR3: CASSRTGESGYTF. DNA of the CDR3: TGTGCCAGCAGTCGGACAGGGGAGAGCGGCTACACCTTC.

This clone was counted between two and nine times. V gene TRBV28 combines with J gene TRBJ2-5; D call uncertain. The CDR3 length is 15 residues. The germline V gene encodes CDR1 MDHEN and CDR2 SYDVKM. V dropped 2 bases and J dropped 2 bases, with 12 bases sitting between them. The CDR3 nucleotides read TGTGCCAGCAGTTTAGGCGCGGTTGATCAAGAGACCCAGTACTTC. Translated, it gives CASSLGAVDQETQYF.

This clone was seen many times. The gene calls are TRBV28 and TRBJ2-7; D is possibly TRBD1 (6 bases). The germline CDR1 and CDR2 sequences are MDHEN and SYDVKM. V was trimmed by 8 bases and J by 0 bases, leaving 14 bases between them. The CDR3 has 14 amino acids. For the CDR3, the DNA is TGTGCCAGCCTGCTTGGACAGCACTCCTACGAGCAGTACTTC. This gives the protein CASLLGQHSYEQYF.

The V gene is TRBV4-2, the J gene TRBJ1-2, with D possibly being TRBD1 (6 bases). V was shortened by 7 bases and J by 3 bases, with 9 bases between the two germline ends. This CDR3 contains 12 residues. CDR1 and CDR2 from the germline V gene are LGHNA and YNFKEQ. For the CDR3, the DNA is TGTGCCAGCAACAGGGATGACTATGGCTACACCTTC. Amino acid sequence: CASNRDDYGYTF.

A word on this clone: Other nucleotide sequences from this sample produce the same CDR3. This rearrangement joins TRBV6-1 to TRBJ1-5; D gene ambiguous. The CDR3 contains 12 residues. Trimming removed 7 bases at V and 5 bases at J, with 9 bases between. The germline V gene has CDR1 MNHNS and CDR2 SASEGT. CDR3 in amino acids: CASTLGDQPQHF. Here the CDR3 DNA reads TGTGCCAGCACCCTCGGGGATCAGCCCCAGCATTTT.

This chain uses TRBV6-5 with TRBJ1-2, with TRBD1 matching 9 bases. Germline loops: CDR1 MNHEY, CDR2 SVGAGI. The CDR3 runs 14 residues. J gave up 7 bases and V 6 bases, and 9 bases lay outside the gene matches. The CDR3 loop is CASRITQGASGYTF. DNA of the CDR3: TGTGCCAGCAGAATAACACAGGGGGCGAGTGGCTACACCTTC.

The table lists this clone with a few counts. CDR3 region: CAISESEGTNTGELFF. The CDR3 bases are TGTGCCATCAGTGAGTCGGAGGGAACGAACACCGGGGAGCTGTTTTTT. The chain has TRBV10-3 and TRBJ2-2, with D maybe TRBD2 (6 bases). This CDR3 is built from 16 residues. Per the germline V gene, CDR1 is ENHRY and CDR2 is SYGVKD. V was shortened by 0 bases and J by 0 bases, with 8 bases between the two germline ends.

This chain uses TRBV5-1 with TRBJ2-7; D possibly matches TRBD1 or TRBD2 (5 bases each). Per germline, CDR1 SGHRS and CDR2 YFSETQ. The CDR3 sequence is 17 residues long. V shed 5 bases and J shed 3 bases, with 24 bases lying between them. Here the CDR3 DNA reads TGCGCCAGCAGTTTAGCCCTCCGGGACGCACACCTCTACGAGCAGTACTTC. It codes for CASSLALRDAHLYEQYF.

This clone was counted only a few times. This sequence joins TRBV18 and TRBJ2-5; the match to TRBD2 covers 8 bases. The J segment lost 2 bases and the V segment lost 2 bases, leaving 10 bases of the junction unmatched. This CDR3 spans 17 amino acids. Germline V gives CDR1 KGHSH, CDR2 LQKENI. CDR3 in DNA: TGTGCCAGCTCACCAACGGTAGGAGCGGGGGATCAAGAGACCCAGTACTTC. Residues: CASSPTVGAGDQETQYF.

This clone was recorded a few times. The DNA for the CDR3 is TGTGCCAGCTCACAAACCTTCGACAGGGTCCAGGGGACCCAGTACTTC. Translated, it gives CASSQTFDRVQGTQYF. This chain links TRBV18 with TRBJ2-5; 7 positions match TRBD1. Losses at the gene ends were 4 bases for V and 7 bases for J; bases not matched to a gene: 15. This CDR3 is 16 amino acids long. Germline values: CDR1 KGHSH, CDR2 LQKENI.

This clone was counted ten times or more. The chain is built from TRBV29-1 and TRBJ1-1; 8 nucleotides agree with TRBD1. The V gene's germline CDR1 is SQVTM and CDR2 ANQGSEA. The junction had 5 bases not matched to a gene; V was cut back by 4 bases and J by 1 base. The CDR3 covers 14 residues. The CDR3 bases are TGCAGCGTTGGACAGGGGACGGGGAACACTGAAGCTTTCTTT. Residues: CSVGQGTGNTEAFF.

The chain employs TRBV5-1 and TRBJ1-2; D is perhaps TRBD1 (5 bases). V was clipped by 3 bases and J by 4 bases, with 13 bases between them. From germline, CDR1 is SGHRS and CDR2 YFSETQ. This CDR3 is built from 14 residues. CDR3 bases: TGCGCCAGCAGCTACGGGACGGACGCCTATGGCTACACCTTC. As protein: CASSYGTDAYGYTF.

This chain connects TRBV9 to TRBJ2-1; TRBD2 aligns across 12 bases. The CDR3 runs 18 residues. With V trimmed by 0 bases and J by 9 bases, 13 bases remained unmatched. Germline-derived CDR1 and CDR2 are SGDLS and YYNGEE. The CDR3 reads CASSVGLAGDTRQGEQFF. The CDR3 nucleotides read TGTGCCAGCAGCGTAGGACTAGCGGGGGACACACGACAAGGTGAGCAGTTCTTC. Combining the CDR3 with reference TRBV9 and TRBJ2-1 gives the whole variable domain DSGVTQTPKHLITATGQRVTLRCSPRSGDLSVYWYQQSLDQGLQFLIQYYNGEERAKGNILERFSAQQFPDLHSELNLSSLELGDSALYFCASSVGLAGDTRQGEQFFGPGTRLTVL.

The chain combines TRBV10-3 with TRBJ2-3; TRBD1 or TRBD2 may be the D gene (5 bases each). In germline, CDR1 is ENHRY, CDR2 SYGVKD. This CDR3 has 14 residues. V gave up 3 bases and J gave up 8 bases, with 15 bases separating them. The CDR3, as DNA: TGTGCCATCAGTGATGGGGACCGACCAAGTACGCAGTATTTT. As protein: CAISDGDRPSTQYF.

This clone occurred a few times. The rearrangement uses TRBV5-6 and TRBJ2-3; D assignment may be TRBD1 or TRBD2 (6 bases each). With 1 base removed from V and 3 bases from J, the gap between germline ends came to 15 bases. CDR1 is SGHDT, CDR2 YYEEEE, per germline. The CDR3 covers 16 residues. The chain's CDR3 is CASSLLTGTGTDTQYF. The CDR3 bases are TGTGCCAGCAGCTTGTTAACAGGGACTGGGACAGATACGCAGTATTTT.

This clone was seen repeatedly, ten times or more. V usage is TRBV18 and J usage is TRBJ2-1; D is unresolved. Germline CDR1 and CDR2: KGHSH and LQKENI. This CDR3 has 13 residues. Deletions cut 3 bases from V and 9 bases from J, with 12 bases between. CDR3 nucleotide sequence: TGTGCCAGCTCACCCTTGACCGTTGGTGAGCAGTTCTTC. Protein product: CASSPLTVGEQFF.

This clone showed up just a few times. This sequence joins TRBV27 and TRBJ1-5; no definite D call. The CDR3 is 15 amino acids. Germline lookup yields CDR1 MNHEY and CDR2 SMNVEV (reference sequence). Trimming stripped 2 bases from V and 1 base from J, with 9 bases between. CDR3 amino acids: CASSLNWGSNQPQHF. CDR3 sequence (DNA): TGTGCCAGCAGTTTAAACTGGGGAAGCAATCAGCCCCAGCATTTT.